The rows below give T cell receptor beta chains drawn from one sample of a study of blood T cell repertoires in COVID-19. Generated by immunoSEQ multiplex PCR, the TCRdb table keeps only in-frame clones and is missing some. The sample holds about 320,000 clones, around 88% seen once. The specimen sequenced was peripheral blood. The receptors stem from a woman aged 25 to 39 with COVID-19, enrolled during active disease. Both conserved end residues are trimmed from each CDR3. Fields, in order: V gene, CDR3 length, J gene, CDR3 protein.

V: TRBV3-1/TRBV3-2
length: 15
J: TRBJ1-6
CDR3: ASSQVSPTGWNSPLH

V: TRBV9
length: 12
J: TRBJ2-7
CDR3: ASSVEASDDEQY

V: TRBV6-5
length: 11
J: TRBJ1-1
CDR3: ASSYSQGEEAF

V: TRBV5-5
length: 14
J: TRBJ2-5
CDR3: ASSLSWRGAQETQY

V: TRBV29-1
length: 11
J: TRBJ2-2
CDR3: SVEEGGTGELF

V: TRBV6-2/TRBV6-3
length: 15
J: TRBJ2-7
CDR3: ASSSHLSGGIPGEQY

V: TRBV5-1
length: 14
J: TRBJ2-5
CDR3: ASSLTGTTPDETQY

V: TRBV27
length: 13
J: TRBJ1-5
CDR3: ASRRDRRGNQPQH

V: TRBV20-1
length: 11
J: TRBJ1-2
CDR3: SASSRLPYGYT

V: TRBV3-1/TRBV3-2
length: 10
J: TRBJ2-1
CDR3: ASSPYYNEQF

V: TRBV7-9
length: 16
J: TRBJ2-4
CDR3: ASSPGQGASVAKNIQY

V: TRBV7-8
length: 15
J: TRBJ1-1
CDR3: ASSFRSGDRANTEAF

V: TRBV5-5
length: 15
J: TRBJ1-1
CDR3: ASSSLGGQVTGFEAF

V: TRBV2
length: 13
J: TRBJ2-2
CDR3: ASSSLRGAAGELF

V: TRBV4-3
length: 15
J: TRBJ2-5
CDR3: ASSQTLSGAGEETQY

V: TRBV10-2
length: 12
J: TRBJ1-5
CDR3: ATGQVPGNQPQH

V: TRBV7-3
length: 15
J: TRBJ2-7
CDR3: ASSLSARIAATYEQY

V: TRBV11-2
length: 13
J: TRBJ1-2
CDR3: ASTSSPGTPNGYT

V: TRBV6-5
length: 10
J: TRBJ1-1
CDR3: ASRWGDTEAF

V: TRBV4-1
length: 13
J: TRBJ1-4
CDR3: ASSQPQGYNEKLF

V: TRBV19
length: 15
J: TRBJ2-2
CDR3: ASSGGLAGGNTGELF

V: TRBV7-8
length: 12
J: TRBJ2-5
CDR3: ASSVAGGPGTQY

V: TRBV6-6
length: 13
J: TRBJ2-5
CDR3: ASSLGGLDGETQY

V: TRBV21-1
length: 13
J: TRBJ2-7
CDR3: ASSYLSFRSYEQY